Included here is one TCR beta chain sequence, with context. Its antigen is as yet unknown. The germline gives CDR1 MDHEN, CDR2 SYDVKM. V lost 8 bases and J lost 0, with 17 bases in between. The CDR3 contains 17 residues. These data are taken from a study of blood T cells in healthy people across ages. The study, taken as a whole, reports: Strongly correlated with naive T cell percentage was TCR beta diversity. Comparison with aged donors showed that long-lived donors had more naive CD4+ cells and higher diversity.

Extracted total RNA amounted to at least 5.5 micrograms for each sample. Primed by a sample-barcoded 5' primer and a J-beta primer mix, a second PCR proceeded for 7 to 11 cycles. With 12 random nucleotides, a template-switch adaptor tagged each individual cDNA molecule. One entry per CDR3 protein, called by TCRdb with MiXCR from the 5' RACE reads. The repertoire holds some 880,000 distinct CDR3 sequences, with roughly 35% as singletons. The sample was blood. This sequence joins TRBV28 and TRBJ1-6; no clear D gene. The receptor was isolated from a man aged 18 to 35 in good health. In DNA, the CDR3 is TGTGCCAGCGGTTCCCTATATGGCGACTCCTATAATTCACCCCTCCACTTT. It yields the protein CASGSLYGDSYNSPLHF.